The subject of this entry is one T cell receptor (beta chain). The data originate from a study of blood T cell repertoires in COVID-19. TCRdb's table, derived via immunoSEQ multiplex PCR, lists solely in-frame clones and lacks some. The data show over 95,000 clones, with around 83% seen just once and just under 2% held by the top ten. Trimming shortened V by 4 bases and J by 10 bases, and 20 bases separated the two germline ends. Germline CDR1 and CDR2: MDHEN and SYDVKM. This CDR3 is 16 amino acids long. This TCR was sampled from a man in his sixties or seventies with active or convalescent COVID-19. This chain uses TRBV28 with TRBJ1-6; D is possibly TRBD1 (6 bases). The sample was peripheral blood. The CDR3 loop is CASSSLMTGPGSPLHF. DNA for the CDR3: TGTGCCAGCAGTTCGTTGATGACAGGCCCAGGGTCACCCCTCCACTTT.